This T cell receptor (beta chain) was profiled in a study of cytomegalovirus exposure and HLA in healthy donors. The germline V gene encodes CDR1 SEHNR and CDR2 FQNEAQ (reference sequence). Deletions cut 1 base from V and 0 bases from J, with 12 bases between. CDR3 size: 16 residues. TCRdb's table, derived via immunoSEQ multiplex PCR, lists solely in-frame clones and lacks some. This repertoire shows some 110,000 clones, roughly 88% found once; its top ten account for about 5.3%. This TCR derives from a man younger than 35 in good health and CMV-seronegative. This chain uses TRBV7-9 with TRBJ1-2; D is unresolved. The sample was PBMCs. CDR3 sequence (DNA): TGTGCCAGCAGCTTAGACTTGGGTACAGCTAACTATGGCTACACCTTC. It encodes CASSLDLGTANYGYTF.